Detailed here is one TCR beta chain. What it binds is unknown. All patients were mismatch repair deficient, assessed by either PCR or immunohistochemistry. The record originates from a study of PD-1 blockade in mismatch repair-deficient tumors. Study details: All were previously treated, progressing patients with some twelve mismatch repair-deficient cancer types.

The table came from immunoSEQ multiplex PCR; TCRdb's copy has only in-frame clones and leaves some out. Of 75,000 to 85,000 clones listed, approximately 81% are singletons. The germline V gene has CDR1 LGHNA and CDR2 YSLEER. The V gene lost 2 bases and the J gene lost 5 bases, with 24 bases spanning the gap. This CDR3 has 18 residues. Findings and limits, study-wide: After pembrolizumab, tumor-resident clones rose rapidly, then generally contracted before radiologic responses.

The clonotype was recovered from an adult with mismatch repair-deficient cancer. This material consisted of peripheral blood, taken 12 weeks after starting pembrolizumab. V usage is TRBV4-3 and J usage is TRBJ1-2, with a possible D match to TRBD1 (5 bases). CDR3 sequence (DNA): TGCGCCAGCAGCCAATATCCAAGTATGGTTTCCGAGGGGTATGGCTACACCTTC. Amino acid sequence: CASSQYPSMVSEGYGYTF.